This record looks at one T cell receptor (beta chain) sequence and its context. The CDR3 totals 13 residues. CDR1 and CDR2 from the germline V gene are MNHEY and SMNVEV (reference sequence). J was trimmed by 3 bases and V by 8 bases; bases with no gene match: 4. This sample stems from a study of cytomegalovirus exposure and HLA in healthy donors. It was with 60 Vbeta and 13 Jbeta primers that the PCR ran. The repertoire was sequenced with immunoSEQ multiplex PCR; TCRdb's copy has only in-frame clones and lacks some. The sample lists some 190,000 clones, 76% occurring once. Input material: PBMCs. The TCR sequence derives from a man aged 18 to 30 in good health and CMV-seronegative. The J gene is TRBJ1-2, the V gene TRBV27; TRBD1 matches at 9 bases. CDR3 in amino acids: CASGGQGYYGYTF. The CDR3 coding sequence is TGTGCCAGCGGGGGACAGGGCTACTATGGCTACACCTTC.